The 21 T cell receptor beta chains given below trace back to one sample, sequenced in a study of cytomegalovirus exposure and HLA in healthy donors. Primers for the PCR totalled 60 Vbeta and 13 Jbeta. Profiled with immunoSEQ multiplex PCR; TCRdb holds only in-frame clones, not every one. The sample data list 130,000 or so clones. Sequenced input: PBMCs. Receptors were obtained from a woman aged 18-29 years in good health and CMV-seronegative.

The gene calls are TRBV5-1 and TRBJ2-5, with 7 bases aligning to TRBD1. The J call is in doubt because the DNA end fits TRBJ2-7 better. Germline CDR1 and CDR2: SGHRS and YFSETQ. The CDR3 loop spans 16 amino acids. The CDR3 DNA is TGCGCCAGCAGCTCCAACCCCACGACAGGGTTCTACGAGCAGTACTTC. It encodes CASSSNPTTGFYEQYF.

CDR3 sequence reads: CASSEGGYGGYTF. CDR3 in DNA: TGTGCCAGCAGTGAAGGGGGCTATGGCGGCTACACCTTC. The chain combines TRBV2 with TRBJ1-2, with a possible D match to TRBD1 (5 bases). Between the trimmed V and J ends, which lost 1 base and 8 bases, there was a span of 11 bases. Germline V gene data show CDR1 as SNHLY and CDR2 as FYNNEI. The CDR3 totals 13 residues.

The gene calls are TRBV5-1 and TRBJ1-4; D is unclear. This CDR3 comprises 14 residues. Trimming cost V 1 base and J 0 bases, with 4 bases left between them. The germline gives CDR1 SGHRS, CDR2 YFSETQ. The CDR3 DNA follows: TGCGCCAGCAGCTTGCGTGCAACTAATGAAAAACTGTTTTTT. Residues: CASSLRATNEKLFF.

This chain links TRBV5-6 with TRBJ2-5; D gene unclear. Germline V gene sequence: CDR1 SGHDT, CDR2 YYEEEE. Trimming cost V 2 bases and J 0 bases, with 8 bases left between them. This CDR3 comprises 14 residues. CDR3 loop: CASSFSGYQETQYF. DNA for the CDR3: TGTGCCAGCAGCTTTTCCGGGTACCAAGAGACCCAGTACTTC.

V gene TRBV28 combines with J gene TRBJ1-2, with 8 bases matching TRBD1. Germline assignment: CDR1 MDHEN and CDR2 SYDVKM. V lost 6 bases to trimming and J lost 7 bases; unmatched junction nucleotides: 16. This CDR3 is built from 16 residues. CDR3 DNA: TGTGCCAGCAGCAGACTACAGCCAGGGGGCGGGGGTGGCTACACCTTC. Translation gives CASSRLQPGGGGGYTF.

The genes are TRBV19 and TRBJ1-4; D not resolved. Germline loops: CDR1 LNHDA, CDR2 SQIVND (reference sequence). V gave up 1 base and J gave up 0 bases, with 9 bases separating them. The CDR3 covers 16 residues. The chain's CDR3 is CASSIVGVTTNEKLFF. The CDR3 DNA sequence: TGTGCCAGTAGTATAGTGGGAGTGACAACTAATGAAAAACTGTTTTTT.

The chain joins TRBV5-1 to TRBJ2-1; TRBD2 matches at 7 bases. Germline V lookup: CDR1 SGHRS, CDR2 YFSETQ. The CDR3 totals 15 residues. Trimming at V came to 1 base and at J to 5 bases, leaving 6 bases not matched to a gene. CDR3 sequence (DNA): TGCGCCAGCAGCTTGACGACTAGCAGGAACAATGAGCAGTTCTTC. It encodes CASSLTTSRNNEQFF.

The chain's CDR3 is CASSQGSLAGRPFSYEQYV. DNA for the CDR3: TGCGCCAGCAGCCAAGGGTCCCTAGCGGGAAGACCCTTCTCCTACGAGCAGTACGTC. The chain couples TRBV4-3 to TRBJ2-7; 9 positions agree with TRBD2. Trimming removed 1 base from V and 0 bases from J; junction bases left unmatched: 13. This CDR3 contains 19 residues. CDR1 and CDR2 from the germline V gene are LGHNA and YSLEER.

This chain links TRBV7-2 with TRBJ1-1; weak D call: TRBD1 (5 bases). CDR3 length: 14 amino acids. V lost 2 bases and J 4 bases, leaving 11 bases between the germline ends. In germline, CDR1 is SGHTA, CDR2 FQGNSA. This chain's CDR3 is CASSLRPGITEAFF. Written as DNA, the CDR3 is TGTGCCAGCAGCTTAAGGCCAGGGATCACTGAAGCTTTCTTT.

The chain recombines TRBV30 with TRBJ2-1; possibly TRBD2 for D (6 bases). The V end lost 2 bases, the J end lost 0 bases, and 14 bases lay between the germline ends. The length of the CDR3 is 16 residues. The V gene's germline CDR1 is GTSNPN and CDR2 SVGIG (reference sequence). The CDR3 DNA is TGTGCCTGGAGTCTAGGGAGGACGAGCTCCTACAATGAGCAGTTCTTC. Amino acid sequence: CAWSLGRTSSYNEQFF.

V and J are TRBV7-9 and TRBJ2-7, with a tentative D call TRBD2 (6 bases). CDR3 length equals 14 residues. Trimming cost V 1 base and J 4 bases, with 11 bases left between them. Germline loops: CDR1 SEHNR, CDR2 FQNEAQ (reference sequence). The CDR3 DNA is TGTGCCAGCAGCTTAGGACTAGTGAAATACGAGCAGTACTTC. This codes for CASSLGLVKYEQYF.

The CDR3 is CASSINGQAYGYTF. CDR3 DNA sequence: TGTGCCAGTAGTATAAACGGACAGGCTTATGGCTACACCTTC. The chain is built from TRBV19 and TRBJ1-2; 7 bases agree with TRBD1. Trimming took 2 bases from V and 5 from J; bases not matched to a gene: 5. CDR1 LNHDA and CDR2 SQIVND come from the germline V gene (reference sequence). The CDR3 runs 14 residues.

V is TRBV19 and J is TRBJ2-3, with TRBD2 matching over 10 bases. This CDR3 is 16 amino acids long. V was clipped by 2 bases and J by 4 bases; unmatched bases: 6. The germline CDR1 and CDR2 sequences are LNHDA and SQIVND (reference sequence). The chain's CDR3 is CASSITSGNGADTQYF. DNA for the CDR3: TGTGCCAGTAGTATAACTAGCGGGAATGGGGCAGATACGCAGTATTTT. Full variable domain (outside the CDR3, taken from reference TRBV19 and TRBJ2-3): DGGITQSPKYLFRKEGQNVTLSCEQNLNHDAMYWYRQDPGQGLRLIYYSQIVNDFQKGDIAEGYSVSREKKESFPLTVTSAQKNPTAFYLCASSITSGNGADTQYFGPGTRLTVL.

The chain joins TRBV5-4 to TRBJ1-1, with 10 bases fitting TRBD1. Germline assignment: CDR1 SGHNT and CDR2 YYREEE (reference sequence). V lost 2 bases to trimming and J lost 5 bases; unmatched junction nucleotides: 6. The CDR3 consists of 15 residues. CDR3: CASSFPSDRGTEAFF. As DNA, the CDR3 is TGTGCCAGCAGCTTCCCCTCGGACAGGGGGACTGAAGCTTTCTTT.

The V gene is TRBV28, the J gene TRBJ2-2; 10 bases match TRBD2. CDR1 MDHEN and CDR2 SYDVKM come from the germline V gene. V lost 6 bases, J lost 5 bases, and 3 bases stayed unmatched. This CDR3 contains 14 residues. For the CDR3, the DNA is TGTGCCAGCAGGCCTAGCGGGGGTACCGGGGAGCTGTTTTTT. This gives the protein CASRPSGGTGELFF.

This chain uses TRBV27 with TRBJ1-1; 7 nucleotides match TRBD1. The V segment lost 3 bases and the J segment 1 base; nucleotides outside the gene matches: 8. CDR3 size: 16 residues. Germline lookup yields CDR1 MNHEY and CDR2 SMNVEV (reference sequence). The CDR3 DNA reads TGTGCCAGCAGTTTTATCGGACAGGCGAAGAACACTGAAGCTTTCTTT. The encoded protein is CASSFIGQAKNTEAFF.

The genes are TRBV19 and TRBJ2-3, with TRBD2 matching over 11 bases. CDR3 length: 15 amino acids. The germline CDR1 and CDR2 sequences are LNHDA and SQIVND (reference sequence). J was trimmed by 6 bases and V by 9 bases; bases with no gene match: 11. This CDR3 is CARGGIAGGPDTQYF. The CDR3 region has the DNA TGTGCCAGGGGGGGGATAGCGGGAGGGCCGGATACGCAGTATTTT.

This sequence joins TRBV9 and TRBJ1-1; TRBD1 matches at 7 bases. The CDR3 extends over 16 amino acids. CDR1 is SGDLS and CDR2 is YYNGEE in the germline V gene. The V gene end was trimmed by 2 bases and the J gene end by 3 bases; junction bases not matched to a gene: 10. In DNA form, the CDR3 reads TGTGCCAGCAGCGTTAGCCCTAACCAGGGGGACACTGAAGCTTTCTTT. As protein: CASSVSPNQGDTEAFF.

This chain joins TRBV2 and TRBJ2-2, with D hard to call. The CDR3 loop spans 13 amino acids. Germline V gives CDR1 SNHLY, CDR2 FYNNEI. V lost 5 bases, J lost 8 bases, and 12 bases lay in between. The CDR3 nucleotides read TGTGCCAGCAGTCCGAGAGAAAAGGGGGAGCTGTTTTTT. This codes for CASSPREKGELFF.

According to its frequency, this clone is medium-sized. The chain employs TRBV4-3 and TRBJ1-1, with D possibly TRBD1 on 6 matching bases. This CDR3 has 15 amino acids. Looked up from germline, CDR1 is LGHNA and CDR2 is YSLEER. The ends were cut back, 1 base at V and 11 bases at J, with 20 bases in the middle. The CDR3 DNA reads TGCGCCAGCAGCCAAGGGGCAGGGGCTTCGCTGCCCGCTTTCTTT. As protein: CASSQGAGASLPAFF.

The chain recombines TRBV5-1 with TRBJ2-5, with 7 bases matching TRBD1. The CDR3 has 14 amino acids. J gave up 5 bases and V 3 bases, and 7 bases lay outside the gene matches. The germline V gene encodes CDR1 SGHRS and CDR2 YFSETQ. CDR3 loop: CASSSLQGRETQYF. CDR3 nucleotides: TGCGCCAGCAGCTCGTTACAGGGGCGGGAGACCCAGTACTTC. Drawing the rest from reference TRBV5-1 and TRBJ2-5, the complete variable domain is KAGVTQTPRYLIKTRGQQVTLSCSPISGHRSVSWYQQTPGQGLQFLFEYFSETQRNKGNFPGRFSGRQFSNSRSEMNVSTLELGDSALYLCASSSLQGRETQYFGPGTRLLVL.